The entry below describes one T cell receptor beta chain. This specimen comes from a study of blood T cell repertoires in COVID-19. This CDR3 region has 19 residues. V lost 4 bases and J lost 0; bases outside the gene matches: 15. From germline, CDR1 is SGHNT and CDR2 YYREEE (reference sequence). Clones were read by immunoSEQ multiplex PCR, and TCRdb kept only the in-frame ones, dropping some. The table records about 240,000 clones, more than 75% of them present only once. The chain couples TRBV5-4 to TRBJ2-1; the match to TRBD2 covers 8 bases. The clonotype comes from a woman aged 40 to 50 who had recovered from COVID-19. Sequencing input: peripheral blood. DNA of the CDR3: TGTGCCAGCAGCCGGGACGGCTCCAGGGCGGGAGGCTCCTACAATGAGCAGTTCTTC. Translating it yields CASSRDGSRAGGSYNEQFF.